This TCR beta chain was captured by sequencing in a study of T cells after yellow fever vaccination. This CDR3 contains 15 residues. V shed 3 bases and J shed 0 bases, with 9 bases lying between them. The germline V gene has CDR1 ENHRY and CDR2 SYGVKD. From the 5' RACE reads, TCRdb called clonotypes with MiXCR, one entry per CDR3 protein. The data hold some 600,000 distinct CDR3 sequences, with about a sixth observed a single time. This clonotype has a handful of counts. Material: PBMCs, obtained 5 days after the first yellow fever vaccination. The chain combines TRBV10-3 with TRBJ2-1; perhaps TRBD1 as D (6 bases). The clonotype originates from a young man who received the YFV17D yellow fever vaccine. The CDR3 DNA sequence: TGTGCCATCAGTGAAGAAGGGGGCTCCTACAATGAGCAGTTCTTC. Translated: CAISEEGGSYNEQFF.